The 3 T cell receptor beta chains below all came from one sample that was sequenced in a study of T cells and Merkel cell carcinoma outcomes. Libraries were prepared by immunoSEQ multiplex PCR; TCRdb keeps only in-frame clonotypes and omits some of them. The sample records 6,700 or so clones, less than 95% being singletons. The sample taken for sequencing was tumor tissue from Merkel cell carcinoma. The receptors here all came from a human donor with Merkel cell carcinoma.

The chain combines TRBV18 with TRBJ2-5; 10 bases are a match to TRBD1. J was trimmed by 5 bases and V by 3 bases; bases with no gene match: 6. The CDR3 loop spans 15 amino acids. Germline V gives CDR1 KGHSH, CDR2 LQKENI. CDR3 residues: CASSPRQGARETQYF. As DNA, the CDR3 is TGTGCCAGCTCACCGCGACAGGGGGCTAGGGAGACCCAGTACTTC.

This clone was seen only once. The chain has TRBV7-2 and TRBJ1-5; tentative D call: TRBD1 (5 bases). Deletions cut 5 bases from V and 0 bases from J, with 11 bases between. Germline V gene lookup returns CDR1 SGHTA and CDR2 FQGNSA. This CDR3 comprises 15 residues. The CDR3 protein is CASSARQYSNQPQHF. DNA of the CDR3: TGTGCCAGCAGCGCCCGACAGTATAGCAATCAGCCCCAGCATTTT.

The chain employs TRBV19 and TRBJ1-5; a possible D gene is TRBD1 (6 bases). V lost 5 bases, J lost 4 bases, and 15 bases lay in between. Germline CDR1 LNHDA, CDR2 SQIVND (reference sequence). The CDR3 runs 15 residues. The CDR3, as DNA: TGTGCCAGTAGTCCAACGGCAGGGGCGAATCAGCCCCAGCATTTT. Protein product: CASSPTAGANQPQHF.